These 26 T cell receptor beta chains came from one sample sequenced in a study of OX40 agonist ivuxolimab in advanced cancers. TCRdb's copy holds only in-frame clones and misses some; the assay was immunoSEQ multiplex PCR. The sample carries about 46,000 clones, 90% to 95% recorded once. Sequenced material: CD4+ or CD8+ T cells sorted from blood, taken in a trial of the OX40 agonist ivuxolimab. These receptors were taken from an adult with an advanced solid tumor such as melanoma, head and neck, liver or kidney cancer.

The chain uses TRBV14 and TRBJ1-1; the D is unclear. Trimming shortened V by 1 base and J by 1 base, and 1 base separated the two germline ends. The germline CDR1 and CDR2 sequences are SGHDN and FVKESK. The CDR3 runs to 12 residues. CDR3 DNA sequence: TGTGCCAGCAGCCAAGCGAACACTGAAGCTTTCTTT. It translates to CASSQANTEAFF. The full variable domain, its missing parts supplied by reference TRBV14 and TRBJ1-1, is EAGVTQFPSHSVIEKGQTVTLRCDPISGHDNLYWYRRVMGKEIKFLLHFVKESKQDESGMPNNRFLAERTGGTYSTLKVQPAELEDSGVYFCASSQANTEAFFGQGTRLTVV.

V usage is TRBV5-6 and J usage is TRBJ2-1, with a possible D match to TRBD1 (5 bases). V was shortened by 5 bases and J by 9 bases, with 15 bases between the two germline ends. This CDR3 contains 13 residues. CDR1 and CDR2 from the germline V gene are SGHDT and YYEEEE. The CDR3 here is CASRPGWGTEQFF. The CDR3 nucleotides read TGTGCCAGCAGACCCGGTTGGGGCACTGAGCAGTTCTTC.

The chain links TRBV19 to TRBJ1-4, with 9 bases identical to TRBD1. The V gene end was trimmed by 6 bases and the J gene end by 0 bases; junction bases not matched to a gene: 5. This CDR3 has 16 amino acids. Germline CDR1 LNHDA, CDR2 SQIVND (reference sequence). CDR3 coding DNA: TGTGCCAGTAGCAGGGACAGGGAAGCAACTAATGAAAAACTGTTTTTT. It yields the protein CASSRDREATNEKLFF.

The chain uses TRBV12-5 and TRBJ2-6, with D uncertain. The CDR3 length is 18 residues. V was clipped by 3 bases and J by 1 base, with 16 bases between them. The germline CDR1 and CDR2 sequences are LGHNT and FRNRAP. The CDR3 DNA sequence: TGTGCTAGTGGTTTCATCGTAGGTGATTATTCTGGGGCCAACGTCCTGACTTTC. Protein: CASGFIVGDYSGANVLTF.

The J gene is TRBJ2-7, the V gene TRBV7-9; D unresolved. The V gene lost 3 bases and the J gene lost 5 bases, with 8 bases spanning the gap. CDR1 SEHNR and CDR2 FQNEAQ come from the germline V gene (reference sequence). The CDR3 is 12 amino acids. The CDR3 DNA reads TGTGCCAGCAGCTTCTTAAACAACGAGCAGTACTTC. This translates into CASSFLNNEQYF.

V gene TRBV4-1 combines with J gene TRBJ1-1; no definite D call. Germline CDR1 reads MGHRA; CDR2 reads YSYEKL. There are 15 residues in the CDR3. The ends were cut back, 1 base at V and 1 base at J, with 10 bases in the middle. CDR3 loop: CASSQVGSSNTEAFF. CDR3 sequence (DNA): TGCGCCAGCAGCCAAGTGGGCAGTTCGAACACTGAAGCTTTCTTT.

The J gene is TRBJ1-1, the V gene TRBV11-2; D remains unclear. V was clipped by 0 bases and J by 0 bases, with 5 bases between them. The CDR3 runs to 14 residues. The germline V gene encodes CDR1 SGHAT and CDR2 FQNNGV. As DNA, the CDR3 is TGTGCCAGCAGCTTAGACATTTTGAACACTGAAGCTTTCTTT. It specifies CASSLDILNTEAFF.

The chain links TRBV11-2 to TRBJ2-3; the D gene is possibly TRBD2 (6 bases). V was trimmed by 6 bases and J by 6 bases, leaving 28 bases between them. There are 18 residues in the CDR3. In germline, CDR1 is SGHAT, CDR2 FQNNGV. The CDR3 DNA reads as TGTGCCAGCAGAGATCGGCAGGACTTGGCGGGACGGGCGGATACGCAGTATTTT. This codes for CASRDRQDLAGRADTQYF.

The genes are TRBV25-1 and TRBJ2-7; tentative D call: TRBD2 (6 bases). CDR3 size: 13 residues. The V and J ends lost 4 bases and 3 bases respectively, with 10 bases between them. Germline CDR1 reads MGHDK; CDR2 reads SYGVNS. CDR3 sequence (DNA): TGTGCCAGCAGTGTAGGGGACTTCTACGAGCAGTACGTC. The encoded protein is CASSVGDFYEQYV.

V usage is TRBV2 and J usage is TRBJ1-2; D is ambiguous. Germline V gene lookup returns CDR1 SNHLY and CDR2 FYNNEI. The CDR3 sequence is 13 residues long. V gave up 3 bases and J gave up 4 bases, with 9 bases separating them. DNA for the CDR3: TGTGCCAGCAGTGACTGGCAGGTCTATGGCTACACCTTC. Translated, it gives CASSDWQVYGYTF.

The chain employs TRBV30 and TRBJ1-1; D remains unclear. The CDR3 consists of 14 residues. The V end was cut by 1 base, the J end by 5 bases, with 14 bases between. Germline assignment: CDR1 GTSNPN and CDR2 SVGIG (reference sequence). The CDR3 loop reads CAWSGEGRSTEAFF. The CDR3 DNA follows: TGTGCCTGGAGTGGGGAGGGAAGAAGTACTGAAGCTTTCTTT.

The chain combines TRBV13 with TRBJ2-1; 9 bases agree with TRBD1. Germline trimming cut 5 bases from V and 3 bases from J; bases unmatched to any gene: 5. The CDR3 is made up of 15 amino acids. Germline V gene sequence: CDR1 PRHDT, CDR2 FYEKMQ (reference sequence). Here the CDR3 DNA reads TGTGCCAGCAGCCCCGACAGGGGGGTCTACAATGAGCAGTTCTTC. It encodes CASSPDRGVYNEQFF.

This rearrangement joins TRBV27 to TRBJ2-7; possibly TRBD2 for D (5 bases). Germline CDR1 reads MNHEY; CDR2 reads SMNVEV (reference sequence). Trimming stripped 8 bases from V and 5 bases from J, with 16 bases between. The length of the CDR3 is 13 residues. The CDR3 DNA sequence: TGTGCCAGCTTTCACCGAAATAGCGACGAGCAGTACTTC. It yields the protein CASFHRNSDEQYF.

This chain links TRBV9 with TRBJ2-3; 7 bases are shared with TRBD2. The V and J ends lost 5 bases and 3 bases, in that order; junction bases with no gene match: 6. Germline V CDR1 and CDR2: SGDLS, YYNGEE. The CDR3 has 14 amino acids. The CDR3 coding sequence is TGTGCCAGCAGGGGGAGGGCCGCGACAGATACGCAGTATTTT. It is translated as CASRGRAATDTQYF.

The chain employs TRBV2 and TRBJ2-7, with no clear D. Germline V gives CDR1 SNHLY, CDR2 FYNNEI. Trimming cost V 3 bases and J 2 bases, with 8 bases left between them. This CDR3 is 13 amino acids long. CDR3 amino acids: CASSELVTYEQYF. CDR3 bases: TGTGCCAGCAGTGAGTTAGTGACCTACGAGCAGTACTTC.

This clone is a singleton in its sample. The chain uses TRBV7-2 and TRBJ1-1; TRBD1 agrees at 7 bases. Germline V gene data show CDR1 as SGHTA and CDR2 as FQGNSA. This CDR3 contains 14 residues. After removal of 3 bases from V and 1 base from J, the junction contained 2 bases not matched to a gene. For the CDR3, the DNA is TGTGCCAGCAGCTTGGGGACAGAGAACACTGAAGCTTTCTTT. Translation: CASSLGTENTEAFF.

This clone was detected once. The chain carries TRBV18 and TRBJ2-2; 7 nucleotides line up with TRBD2. J was trimmed by 6 bases and V by 9 bases; bases with no gene match: 16. The germline CDR1 and CDR2 sequences are KGHSH and LQKENI. CDR3 size: 16 residues. Written as DNA, the CDR3 is TGTGCCAGTCAAACAGGAAATACCGCGGGGGCCGGGGAGCTGTTTTTT. Encoded protein: CASQTGNTAGAGELFF.

CDR3 loop: CASGFGPGQLNQPQHF. For the CDR3, the DNA is TGTGCCAGCGGATTCGGACCGGGACAGTTAAATCAGCCCCAGCATTTT. This chain connects TRBV5-6 to TRBJ1-5; 7 positions match TRBD1. Germline loops: CDR1 SGHDT, CDR2 YYEEEE. J gave up 4 bases and V 7 bases, and 14 bases lay outside the gene matches. The CDR3 has 16 amino acids.

The genes are TRBV4-1 and TRBJ2-7; D gene ambiguous. V lost 0 bases, J lost 6 bases, and 12 bases lay in between. The V gene's germline CDR1 is MGHRA and CDR2 YSYEKL. The CDR3 covers 14 residues. The CDR3 DNA reads TGCGCCAGCAGCCAAGACAACTTGGCCCTCGAGCAGTACTTC. It is translated as CASSQDNLALEQYF.

Here the CDR3 DNA reads TGCGCCAGCAGCCAAGGCCCGCCCGGGCGGGAGACAGTCGATGAGCAGTTCTTC. This gives the protein CASSQGPPGRETVDEQFF. This chain joins TRBV4-1 and TRBJ2-1; TRBD2 matches at 7 bases. CDR1 is MGHRA, CDR2 YSYEKL, per germline. V shed 1 base, J shed 8 bases, and the junction held 17 bases outside the gene matches. The CDR3 has 18 residues.

The genes are TRBV19 and TRBJ2-2; TRBD2 agrees at 8 bases. V dropped 5 bases and J dropped 6; count of bases not matched to a gene: 8. Germline CDR1 and CDR2: LNHDA and SQIVND (reference sequence). The CDR3 has 15 amino acids. The CDR3: CASSPGGSGAGELFF. The CDR3 DNA sequence: TGTGCCAGTAGTCCCGGAGGTAGCGGGGCCGGGGAGCTGTTTTTT.

The chain combines TRBV5-1 with TRBJ1-2; 12 bases map to TRBD1. Germline V lookup: CDR1 SGHRS, CDR2 YFSETQ. There are 16 residues in the CDR3. V lost 2 bases to trimming and J lost 4 bases; unmatched junction nucleotides: 6. The CDR3 loop reads CASSFEGQGAVYGYTF. The CDR3 region has the DNA TGCGCCAGCAGCTTCGAGGGACAGGGGGCGGTCTATGGCTACACCTTC. The whole variable domain, remainder taken from reference TRBV5-1 and TRBJ1-2, is KAGVTQTPRYLIKTRGQQVTLSCSPISGHRSVSWYQQTPGQGLQFLFEYFSETQRNKGNFPGRFSGRQFSNSRSEMNVSTLELGDSALYLCASSFEGQGAVYGYTFGSGTRLTVV.

The rearrangement joins TRBV15 to TRBJ1-5; TRBD1 might be the D (5 bases). The CDR3 runs 15 residues. Deletions cut 2 bases from V and 3 bases from J, with 11 bases between. Germline assignment: CDR1 LNHNV and CDR2 YYDKDF (reference sequence). CDR3 in DNA: TGTGCCACCAGCAGAACAGACAGTTACAATCAGCCCCAGCATTTT. Translating it yields CATSRTDSYNQPQHF.

Comments on this clone: Additional DNA sequences in this sample encode the identical CDR3. The CDR3 DNA reads TGCGCCAGCAGCCAAGTAGGGAACACTGAAGCTTTCTTT. Encoded protein: CASSQVGNTEAFF. The V gene is TRBV4-1, the J gene TRBJ1-1; D uncertain. V was trimmed by 1 base and J by 1 base, leaving 4 bases between them. CDR3 size: 13 residues. Germline V gives CDR1 MGHRA, CDR2 YSYEKL.

V usage is TRBV9 and J usage is TRBJ2-3; the D is unclear. The CDR3 runs 15 residues. CDR1 and CDR2 (germline): SGDLS, YYNGEE. The V end lost 0 bases, the J end lost 5 bases, and 13 bases lay between the germline ends. The CDR3 region is CASSVGDRVVDTQYF. CDR3 in DNA: TGTGCCAGCAGCGTAGGGGATCGTGTTGTAGATACGCAGTATTTT.

The V gene is TRBV7-9, the J gene TRBJ2-7; 10 bases line up with TRBD1. In germline, CDR1 is SEHNR, CDR2 FQNEAQ (reference sequence). V gave up 2 bases and J gave up 6 bases; unmatched junction bases: 4. The CDR3 has 14 residues. CDR3 protein: CASSLRDRGPEQYF. DNA of the CDR3: TGTGCCAGCAGCTTAAGAGACAGGGGGCCCGAGCAGTACTTC.